The clone carrying this TCR beta chain was found a few times. The antigen remains unidentified. The sample originates from a study of molecular identifiers for immune sequencing clone quantification. Overall study results and limits: Naive cells had under 1% of molecules in clones above 20 RNA copies, effectors over 98%.

CDR1 and CDR2 (germline): DFQATT, SNEGSKA (reference sequence). Trimming cost V 2 bases and J 9 bases, with 17 bases left between them. This CDR3 is 15 amino acids long. Using 10%, 30% or 50% RNA, naive CD8 libraries were derived from approximately 20,000 to 1,000,000 sorted cells. CD8+CD4-CCR7+CD45RA+ sorting gave the naive CD8 T cells. Previously described methods and listed TCR primers were used for bulk TCR libraries. TCRdb called the PCR reads again in MiXCR, with one record for every CDR3 protein. In the table there are approximately 93,000 distinct CDR3 sequences, approximately 25% of which are singletons.

This clonotype was obtained from a human donor in good health. Some libraries in this study had Jurkat cell RNA spiked in. The sequencing sample was made of naive CD8+ T cells from blood, with Jurkat cell RNA spiked in. The sample's subset: FACS-sorted CD8+CD4-CCR7+CD45RA+ naive T cells. J is TRBJ1-6 and V is TRBV20-1; no definite D call. The CDR3 sequence: CSARNERASGSPLHF. Here the CDR3 DNA reads TGCAGTGCTAGAAACGAGCGGGCATCGGGTTCACCCCTCCACTTT.